Each of the 13 T cell receptor beta chains below was sequenced from the same sample in a study of beta chain features in type 1 diabetes. Of the isolated RNA, all was reverse transcribed, and so the sequenced material was expressed TCRB transcripts. Sequencing used immunoSEQ multiplex PCR; TCRdb keeps in-frame clones, though not all of them. The sample gives 600,000 to 650,000 clones, about 16% of which show up once; approximately 0.093% is in the top ten. The specimen was naive CD4+ T cells from blood. The source of these receptors is a young man in good health.

The rearrangement uses TRBV6-1 and TRBJ2-2; TRBD2 matches at 7 bases. With V trimmed by 3 bases and J by 5 bases, 15 bases remained unmatched. CDR1 and CDR2 (germline): MNHNS, SASEGT. The CDR3 has 18 amino acids. In DNA, the CDR3 is TGTGCCAGCAGTGACAGTAGCGGGCGCTTTCTCCAAACCGGGGAGCTGTTTTTT. Protein product: CASSDSSGRFLQTGELFF.

V is TRBV15 and J is TRBJ1-4; TRBD1 is a possible D gene (6 bases). V gave up 9 bases and J gave up 0 bases, with 11 bases separating them. The V gene's germline CDR1 is LNHNV and CDR2 YYDKDF (reference sequence). The length of the CDR3 is 14 residues. The CDR3 coding sequence is TGTGCCACTATCAGGGGAACAACTAATGAAAAACTGTTTTTT. Translated, it gives CATIRGTTNEKLFF.

V and J are TRBV2 and TRBJ1-2; no clear D. Between the trimmed V and J ends, which lost 6 bases and 5 bases, there was a span of 16 bases. Germline CDR1 reads SNHLY; CDR2 reads FYNNEI. The CDR3 is made up of 14 amino acids. The CDR3 DNA reads as TGTGCCAGCAGGGTTGGACGGCGCTCTTATGGCTACACCTTC. This gives the protein CASRVGRRSYGYTF. Full variable domain (rest looked up from reference TRBV2 and TRBJ1-2): EPEVTQTPSHQVTQMGQEVILRCVPISNHLYFYWYRQILGQKVEFLVSFYNNEISEKSEIFDDQFSVERPDGSNFTLKIRSTKLEDSAMYFCASRVGRRSYGYTFGSGTRLTVV.

The rearrangement links TRBV2 to TRBJ1-5; no definite D call. Germline values: CDR1 SNHLY, CDR2 FYNNEI. Deletions cut 6 bases from V and 0 bases from J, with 12 bases between. The CDR3 is 15 amino acids. The CDR3 coding sequence is TGTGCCAGCAGGAGCTTCACAGTTAGCAATCAGCCCCAGCATTTT. This gives the protein CASRSFTVSNQPQHF.

In its sample, this clone was seen once. This rearrangement joins TRBV29-1 to TRBJ2-1; D is perhaps TRBD1 or TRBD2 (5 bases each). This CDR3 region has 15 residues. In germline, CDR1 is SQVTM, CDR2 ANQGSEA. Trimming took off 6 bases at V and 1 base at J, with 16 bases between the two ends. The CDR3: CSVARDPSSYNEQFF. The DNA of the CDR3 is TGCAGCGTAGCTCGGGACCCCTCTTCCTACAATGAGCAGTTCTTC.

This chain connects TRBV14 to TRBJ2-2; no definite D call. This CDR3 has 16 amino acids. Germline V CDR1 and CDR2: SGHDN, FVKESK. V was clipped by 0 bases and J by 0 bases, with 8 bases between them. For the CDR3, the DNA is TGTGCCAGCAGCCAAGACATAAGAGCGAACACCGGGGAGCTGTTTTTT. Amino acid sequence: CASSQDIRANTGELFF.

This clone was detected only a few times. The chain uses TRBV19 and TRBJ1-2, with a possible D match to TRBD1 (6 bases). The CDR3 sequence is 14 residues long. V dropped 7 bases and J dropped 8 bases, with 20 bases sitting between them. Germline lookup yields CDR1 LNHDA and CDR2 SQIVND (reference sequence). CDR3 DNA: TGTGCCAGTACCCTCCCGGTGGCAGGGGAAGGCTACACCTTC. It yields the protein CASTLPVAGEGYTF.

The chain couples TRBV15 to TRBJ2-7; 12 bases are shared with TRBD1. There are 14 residues in the CDR3. Germline trimming cut 6 bases from V and 6 bases from J; bases unmatched to any gene: 6. Germline CDR1 LNHNV, CDR2 YYDKDF (reference sequence). CDR3 nucleotide sequence: TGTGCCACCAGACGGGACAGGGGGCGGTCCGAGCAGTACTTC. Residues: CATRRDRGRSEQYF.

The chain combines TRBV7-8 with TRBJ2-7; D is ambiguous. The CDR3 has 19 residues. The ends were cut back, 0 bases at V and 1 base at J, with 22 bases in the middle. The germline V gene encodes CDR1 SGHVS and CDR2 FQNEAQ. DNA for the CDR3: TGTGCCAGCAGCTTAGCCCCCTCGAGCGCGCGAAAACCGTCCTACGAGCAGTACTTC. Translating gives CASSLAPSSARKPSYEQYF.

The gene calls are TRBV10-3 and TRBJ2-1; 14 bases fit TRBD2. Germline CDR1 is ENHRY and CDR2 is SYGVKD. After removal of 0 bases from V and 9 bases from J, the junction contained 4 bases not matched to a gene. This CDR3 spans 16 amino acids. CDR3 nucleotide sequence: TGTGCCATCAGTGAGTCGAGGACTAGCGGGGGGAGTGAGCAGTTCTTC. Amino acids: CAISESRTSGGSEQFF.

The chain carries TRBV4-3 and TRBJ1-4; D is ambiguous. CDR1 is LGHNA and CDR2 is YSLEER in the germline V gene. V was trimmed by 2 bases and J by 4 bases, leaving 11 bases between them. The CDR3 runs 15 residues. The CDR3 region has the DNA TGCGCCAGCAGCCAATTAAGACTGGGTAATGAAAAACTGTTTTTT. Its protein is CASSQLRLGNEKLFF.

This clone appeared a few times. This sequence joins TRBV9 and TRBJ2-3, with D possibly TRBD1 on 6 matching bases. Trimming removed 2 bases from V and 6 bases from J, with 13 bases in between. The germline V gene encodes CDR1 SGDLS and CDR2 YYNGEE. The CDR3 is made up of 14 amino acids. CDR3 coding DNA: TGTGCCAGCAGCGTTTCCAGGGGTGGGGATACGCAGTATTTT. Its protein is CASSVSRGGDTQYF.

The V call is TRBV29-1, the J call TRBJ2-2; D remains unclear. Looked up from germline, CDR1 is SQVTM and CDR2 is ANQGSEA. The CDR3 spans 12 residues. The CDR3 sequence is CAHRELTGELFF. CDR3 DNA sequence: TGCGCGCACAGAGAGTTGACCGGGGAGCTGTTTTTT.